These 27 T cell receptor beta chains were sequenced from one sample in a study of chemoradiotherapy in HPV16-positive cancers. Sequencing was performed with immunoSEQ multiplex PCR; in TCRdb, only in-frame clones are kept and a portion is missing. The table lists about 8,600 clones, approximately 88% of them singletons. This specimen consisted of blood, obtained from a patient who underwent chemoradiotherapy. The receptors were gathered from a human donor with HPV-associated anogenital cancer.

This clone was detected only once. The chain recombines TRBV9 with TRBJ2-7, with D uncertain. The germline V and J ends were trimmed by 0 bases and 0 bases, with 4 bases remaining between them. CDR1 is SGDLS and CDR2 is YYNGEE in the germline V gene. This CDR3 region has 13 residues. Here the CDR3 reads CASSVESSYEQYF. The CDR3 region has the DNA TGTGCCAGCAGCGTAGAGAGCTCCTACGAGCAGTACTTC.

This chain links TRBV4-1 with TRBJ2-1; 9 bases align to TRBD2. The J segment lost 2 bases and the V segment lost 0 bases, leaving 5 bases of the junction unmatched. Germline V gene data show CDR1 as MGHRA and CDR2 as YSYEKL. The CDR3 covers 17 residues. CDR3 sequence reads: CASSQEWAGGPYNEQFF. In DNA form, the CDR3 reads TGCGCCAGCAGCCAAGAGTGGGCGGGAGGGCCCTACAATGAGCAGTTCTTC.

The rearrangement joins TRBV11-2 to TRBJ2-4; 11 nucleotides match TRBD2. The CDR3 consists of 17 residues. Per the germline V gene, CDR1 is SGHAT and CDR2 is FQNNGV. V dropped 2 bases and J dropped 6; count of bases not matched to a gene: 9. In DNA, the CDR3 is TGTGCCAGCAGCTTACGACCGGGACTAGCGGCTGGAAACATTCAGTACTTC. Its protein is CASSLRPGLAAGNIQYF.

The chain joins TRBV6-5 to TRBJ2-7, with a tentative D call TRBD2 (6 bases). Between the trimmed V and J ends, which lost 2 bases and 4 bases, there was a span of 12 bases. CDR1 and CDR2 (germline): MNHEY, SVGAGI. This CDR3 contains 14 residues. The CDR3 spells CASSYGAGKYEQYF. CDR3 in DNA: TGTGCCAGCAGTTACGGGGCGGGGAAATACGAGCAGTACTTC.

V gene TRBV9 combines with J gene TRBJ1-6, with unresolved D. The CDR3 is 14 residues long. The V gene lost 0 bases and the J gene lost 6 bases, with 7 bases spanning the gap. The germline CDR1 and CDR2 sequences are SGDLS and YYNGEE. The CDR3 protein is CASSVEAANSPLHF. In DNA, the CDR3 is TGTGCCAGCAGCGTAGAGGCGGCTAATTCACCCCTCCACTTT.

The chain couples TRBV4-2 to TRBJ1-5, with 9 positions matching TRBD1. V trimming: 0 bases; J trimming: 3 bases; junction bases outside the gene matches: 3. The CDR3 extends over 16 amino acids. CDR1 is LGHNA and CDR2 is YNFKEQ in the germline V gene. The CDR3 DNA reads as TGTGCCAGCAGCCAAGAACAGGGGGCCCCCAATCAGCCCCAGCATTTT. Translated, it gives CASSQEQGAPNQPQHF.

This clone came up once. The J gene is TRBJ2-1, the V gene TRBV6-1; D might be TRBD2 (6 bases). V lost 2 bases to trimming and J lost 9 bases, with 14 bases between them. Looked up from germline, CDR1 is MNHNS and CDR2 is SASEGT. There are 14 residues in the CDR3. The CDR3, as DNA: TGTGCCAGCAGTGAAAACACTCGGAGGGGTGAGCAGTTCTTC. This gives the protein CASSENTRRGEQFF.

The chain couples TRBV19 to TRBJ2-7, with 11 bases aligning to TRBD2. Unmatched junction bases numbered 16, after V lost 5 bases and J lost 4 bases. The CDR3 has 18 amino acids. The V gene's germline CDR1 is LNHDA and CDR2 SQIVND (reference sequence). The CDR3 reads CASSLNPWGGLADYEQYF. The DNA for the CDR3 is TGTGCCAGTAGTCTGAACCCGTGGGGGGGACTAGCGGATTACGAGCAGTACTTC.

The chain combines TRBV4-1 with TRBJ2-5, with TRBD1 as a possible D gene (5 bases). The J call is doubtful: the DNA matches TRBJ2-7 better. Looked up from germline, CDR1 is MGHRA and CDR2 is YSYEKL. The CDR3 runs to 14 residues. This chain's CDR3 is CASSQVDKSYEQYF. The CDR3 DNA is TGCGCCAGCAGCCAAGTGGACAAGTCCTACGAGCAGTACTTC.

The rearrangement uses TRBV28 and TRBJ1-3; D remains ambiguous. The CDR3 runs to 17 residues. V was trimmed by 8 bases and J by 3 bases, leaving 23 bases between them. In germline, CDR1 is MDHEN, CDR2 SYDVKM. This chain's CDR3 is CASGRVALSGGGNTIYF. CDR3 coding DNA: TGTGCCAGCGGGAGGGTTGCTCTGTCCGGTGGTGGAAACACCATATATTTT.

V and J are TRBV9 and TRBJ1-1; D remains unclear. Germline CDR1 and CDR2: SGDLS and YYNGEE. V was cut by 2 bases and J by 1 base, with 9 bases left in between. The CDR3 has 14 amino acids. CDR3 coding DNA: TGTGCCAGCAGCGTGGGCACAAAGAACACTGAAGCTTTCTTT. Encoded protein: CASSVGTKNTEAFF.

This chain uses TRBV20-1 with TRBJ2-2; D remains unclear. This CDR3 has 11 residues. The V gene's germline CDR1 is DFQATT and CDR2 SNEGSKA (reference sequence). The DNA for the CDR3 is TGCCTTAAGCAATCCACCGGGGAGCTGTTTTTT. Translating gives CLKQSTGELFF.

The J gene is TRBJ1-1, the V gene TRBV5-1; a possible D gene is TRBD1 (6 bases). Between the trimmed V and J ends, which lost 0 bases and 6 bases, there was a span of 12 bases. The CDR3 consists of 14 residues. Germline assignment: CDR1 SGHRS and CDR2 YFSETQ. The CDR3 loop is CASSLGGAAPEAFF. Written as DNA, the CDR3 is TGCGCCAGCAGCTTGGGGGGGGCGGCCCCTGAAGCTTTCTTT.

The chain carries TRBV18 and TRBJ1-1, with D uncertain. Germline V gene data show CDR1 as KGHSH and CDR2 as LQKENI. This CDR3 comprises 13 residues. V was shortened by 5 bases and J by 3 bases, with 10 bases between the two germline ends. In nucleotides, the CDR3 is TGTGCCAGCTCATCGTCGCAATACACTGAAGCTTTCTTT. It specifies CASSSSQYTEAFF.

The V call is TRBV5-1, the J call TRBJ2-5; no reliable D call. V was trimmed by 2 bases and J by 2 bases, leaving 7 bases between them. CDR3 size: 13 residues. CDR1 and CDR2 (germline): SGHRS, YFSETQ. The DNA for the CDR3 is TGCGCCAGCAGCTTTTCAGGACAAGAGACCCAGTACTTC. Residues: CASSFSGQETQYF. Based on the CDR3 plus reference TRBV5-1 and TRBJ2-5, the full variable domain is KAGVTQTPRYLIKTRGQQVTLSCSPISGHRSVSWYQQTPGQGLQFLFEYFSETQRNKGNFPGRFSGRQFSNSRSEMNVSTLELGDSALYLCASSFSGQETQYFGPGTRLLVL.

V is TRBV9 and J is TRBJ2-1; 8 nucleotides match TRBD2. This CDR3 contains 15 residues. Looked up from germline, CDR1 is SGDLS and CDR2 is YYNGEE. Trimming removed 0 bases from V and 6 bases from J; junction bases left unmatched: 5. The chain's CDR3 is CASSVGTGTSNEQFF. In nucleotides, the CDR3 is TGTGCCAGCAGCGTAGGGACCGGGACTAGCAATGAGCAGTTCTTC. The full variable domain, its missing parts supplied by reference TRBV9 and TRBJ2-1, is DSGVTQTPKHLITATGQRVTLRCSPRSGDLSVYWYQQSLDQGLQFLIQYYNGEERAKGNILERFSAQQFPDLHSELNLSSLELGDSALYFCASSVGTGTSNEQFFGPGTRLTVL.

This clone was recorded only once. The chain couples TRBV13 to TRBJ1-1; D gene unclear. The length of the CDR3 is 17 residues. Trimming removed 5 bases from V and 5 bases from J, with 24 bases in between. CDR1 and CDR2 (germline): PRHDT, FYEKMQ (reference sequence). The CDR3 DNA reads TGTGCCAGCAGCGTTTACTCGGACGGGCGGTTGTTTACTGAAGCTTTCTTT. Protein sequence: CASSVYSDGRLFTEAFF.

The CDR3: CASSLLRNTEAFF. The CDR3 region has the DNA TGTGCCAGCAGCCTACTACGGAACACTGAAGCTTTCTTT. The genes are TRBV5-8 and TRBJ1-1; the D is unclear. This CDR3 has 13 residues. Germline V gives CDR1 SGHTS, CDR2 YDEGEE. V shed 4 bases and J shed 1 base, with 8 bases lying between them.

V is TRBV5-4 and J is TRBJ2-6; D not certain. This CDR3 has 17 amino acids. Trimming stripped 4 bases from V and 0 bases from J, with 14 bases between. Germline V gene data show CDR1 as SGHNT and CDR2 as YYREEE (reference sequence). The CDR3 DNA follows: TGTGCCAGCAGCCCCGGTGGATACCGCTCTGGGGCCAACGTCCTGACTTTC. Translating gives CASSPGGYRSGANVLTF.

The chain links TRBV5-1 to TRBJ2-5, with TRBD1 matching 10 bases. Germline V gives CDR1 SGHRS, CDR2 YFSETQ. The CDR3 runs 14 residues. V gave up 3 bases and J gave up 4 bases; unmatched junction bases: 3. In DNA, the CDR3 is TGCGCCAGCAGCTGGGGGACAGGGGCAGAGACCCAGTACTTC. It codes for CASSWGTGAETQYF. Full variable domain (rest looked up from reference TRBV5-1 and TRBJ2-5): KAGVTQTPRYLIKTRGQQVTLSCSPISGHRSVSWYQQTPGQGLQFLFEYFSETQRNKGNFPGRFSGRQFSNSRSEMNVSTLELGDSALYLCASSWGTGAETQYFGPGTRLLVL.

The CDR3 region is CASSLTQGQGRYTF. The CDR3 DNA reads TGTGCCAGCAGCTTAACACAGGGACAGGGTCGCTACACCTTC. The chain uses TRBV7-3 and TRBJ1-2, with TRBD1 identical over 9 bases. The CDR3 has 14 amino acids. V dropped 0 bases and J dropped 9; count of bases not matched to a gene: 5. CDR1 is SGHTA, CDR2 FQGTGA, per germline.

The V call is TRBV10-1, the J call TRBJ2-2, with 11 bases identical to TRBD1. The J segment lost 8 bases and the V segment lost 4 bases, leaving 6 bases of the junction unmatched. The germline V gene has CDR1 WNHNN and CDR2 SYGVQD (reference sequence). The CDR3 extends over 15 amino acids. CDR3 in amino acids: CASSGRDRGSGELFF. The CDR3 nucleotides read TGCGCCAGCAGTGGGCGGGACAGGGGGTCGGGGGAGCTGTTTTTT.

As DNA, the CDR3 is TGTGCCAGCAGCTACTCGACAGGGGGAGTTGGAAACACCATATATTTT. The encoded protein is CASSYSTGGVGNTIYF. The rearrangement links TRBV5-6 to TRBJ1-3; 9 nucleotides line up with TRBD1. Trimming cost V 3 bases and J 3 bases; bases outside gene matches: 7. CDR3 length: 16 amino acids. Per the germline V gene, CDR1 is SGHDT and CDR2 is YYEEEE.

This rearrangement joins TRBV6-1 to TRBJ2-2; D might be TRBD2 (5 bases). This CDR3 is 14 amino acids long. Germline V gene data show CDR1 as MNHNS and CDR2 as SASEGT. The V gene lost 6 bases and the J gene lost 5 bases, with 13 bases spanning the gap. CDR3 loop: CASRDRGTTGELFF. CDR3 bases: TGTGCCAGCAGGGACCGGGGAACGACCGGGGAGCTGTTTTTT.

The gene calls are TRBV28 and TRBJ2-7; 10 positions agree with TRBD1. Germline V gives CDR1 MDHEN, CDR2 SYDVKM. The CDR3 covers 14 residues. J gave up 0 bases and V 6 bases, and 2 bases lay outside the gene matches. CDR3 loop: CASSRTGGSYEQYF. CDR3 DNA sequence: TGTGCCAGCAGCCGGACAGGGGGCTCCTACGAGCAGTACTTC.

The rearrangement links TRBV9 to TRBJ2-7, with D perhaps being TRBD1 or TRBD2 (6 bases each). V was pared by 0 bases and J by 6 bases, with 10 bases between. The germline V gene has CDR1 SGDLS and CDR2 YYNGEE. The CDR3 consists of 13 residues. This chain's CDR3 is CASSVEGGGEQYF. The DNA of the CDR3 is TGTGCCAGCAGCGTAGAGGGGGGCGGCGAGCAGTACTTC.

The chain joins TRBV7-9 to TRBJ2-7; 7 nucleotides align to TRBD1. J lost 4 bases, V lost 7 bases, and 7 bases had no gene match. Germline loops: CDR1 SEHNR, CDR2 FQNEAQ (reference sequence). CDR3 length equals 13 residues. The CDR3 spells CASTDRAGYEQYF. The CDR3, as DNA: TGTGCCAGCACAGACAGGGCAGGGTACGAGCAGTACTTC.